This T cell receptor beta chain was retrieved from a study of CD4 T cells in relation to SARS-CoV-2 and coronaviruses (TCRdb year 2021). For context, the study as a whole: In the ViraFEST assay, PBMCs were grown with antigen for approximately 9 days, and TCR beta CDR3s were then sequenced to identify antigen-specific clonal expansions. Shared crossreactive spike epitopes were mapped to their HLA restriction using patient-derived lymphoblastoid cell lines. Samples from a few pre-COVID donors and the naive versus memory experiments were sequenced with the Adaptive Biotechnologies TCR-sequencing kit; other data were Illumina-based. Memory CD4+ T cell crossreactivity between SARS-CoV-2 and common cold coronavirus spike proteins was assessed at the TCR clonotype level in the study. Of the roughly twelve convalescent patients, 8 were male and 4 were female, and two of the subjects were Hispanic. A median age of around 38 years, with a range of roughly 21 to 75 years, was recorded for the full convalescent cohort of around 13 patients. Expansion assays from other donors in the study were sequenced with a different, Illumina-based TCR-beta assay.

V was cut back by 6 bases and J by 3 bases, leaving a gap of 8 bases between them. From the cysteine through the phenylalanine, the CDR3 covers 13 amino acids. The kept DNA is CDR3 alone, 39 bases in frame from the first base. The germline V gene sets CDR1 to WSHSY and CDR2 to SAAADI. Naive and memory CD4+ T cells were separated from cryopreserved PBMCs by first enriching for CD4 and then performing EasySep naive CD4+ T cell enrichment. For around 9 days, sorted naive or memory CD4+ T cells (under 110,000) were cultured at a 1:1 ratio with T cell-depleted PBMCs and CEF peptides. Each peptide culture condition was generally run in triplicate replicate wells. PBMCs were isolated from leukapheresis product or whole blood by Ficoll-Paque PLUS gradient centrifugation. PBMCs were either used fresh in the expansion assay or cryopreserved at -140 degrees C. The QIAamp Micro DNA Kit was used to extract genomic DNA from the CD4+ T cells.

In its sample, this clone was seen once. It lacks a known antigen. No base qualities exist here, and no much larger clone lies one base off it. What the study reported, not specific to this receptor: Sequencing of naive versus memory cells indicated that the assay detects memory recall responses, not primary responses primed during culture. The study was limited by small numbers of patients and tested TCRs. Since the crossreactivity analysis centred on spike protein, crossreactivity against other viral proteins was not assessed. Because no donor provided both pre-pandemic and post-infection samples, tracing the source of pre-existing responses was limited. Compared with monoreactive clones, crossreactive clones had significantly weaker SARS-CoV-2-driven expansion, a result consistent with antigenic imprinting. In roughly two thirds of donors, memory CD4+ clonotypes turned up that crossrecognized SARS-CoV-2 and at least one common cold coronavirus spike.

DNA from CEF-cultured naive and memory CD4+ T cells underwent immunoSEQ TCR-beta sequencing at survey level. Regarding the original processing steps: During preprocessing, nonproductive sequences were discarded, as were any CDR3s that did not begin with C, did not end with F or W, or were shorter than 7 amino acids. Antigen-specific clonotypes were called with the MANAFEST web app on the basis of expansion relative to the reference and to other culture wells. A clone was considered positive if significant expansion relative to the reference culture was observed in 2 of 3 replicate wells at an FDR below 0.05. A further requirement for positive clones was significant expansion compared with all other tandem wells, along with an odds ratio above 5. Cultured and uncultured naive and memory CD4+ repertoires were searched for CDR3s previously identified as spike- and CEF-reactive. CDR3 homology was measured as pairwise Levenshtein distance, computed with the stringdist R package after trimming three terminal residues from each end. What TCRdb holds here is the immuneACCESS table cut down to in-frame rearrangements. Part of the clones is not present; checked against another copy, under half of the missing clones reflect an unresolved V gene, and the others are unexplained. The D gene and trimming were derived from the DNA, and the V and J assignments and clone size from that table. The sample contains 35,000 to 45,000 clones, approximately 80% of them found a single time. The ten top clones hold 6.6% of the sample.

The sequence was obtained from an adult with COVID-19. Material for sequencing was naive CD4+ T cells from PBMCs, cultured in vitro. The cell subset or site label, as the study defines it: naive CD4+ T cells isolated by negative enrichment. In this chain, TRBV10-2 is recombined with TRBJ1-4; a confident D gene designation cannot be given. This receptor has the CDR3 CASSRVANEKLFF. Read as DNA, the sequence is TGCGCCAGCAGCCGTGTGGCTAATGAAAAACTGTTTTTT.